This T cell receptor (beta chain) stems from a study of shared clonotypes between healthy human individuals. CDR3 size: 16 residues. CDR1 and CDR2 from the germline V gene are MNHEY and SMNVEV (reference sequence). The ends lost 5 bases at V and 6 bases at J; junction bases unmatched: 12. In the case of this clone: Its antigen remains unknown.

The repertoire was sequenced with immunoSEQ multiplex PCR; TCRdb's copy has only in-frame clones and lacks some. Here the sample spans about 1,900,000 clones, about 95% being singletons. As defined, naive CD8 cells were CD45RO-negative and positively selected for CCR7, with terminally differentiated effector memory CD45RA+ cells excluded. The donor population consisted of healthy HIV-negative adults with no recent acute infections or vaccinations. Study conclusions and caveats: Rarefaction revealed incomplete sorted-subset sequencing despite large depth.

This chain uses TRBV27 with TRBJ2-7; 11 nucleotides align to TRBD1. The source material was naive CD8+ T cells sorted from blood. This TCR derives from a man younger than 30 in good health. CDR3 nucleotides: TGTGCCAGCAGTCCGGACAGGGGGCGGTCTCGGACCGAGCAGTACTTC. Translating gives CASSPDRGRSRTEQYF.